These T cell receptor beta chains were read from a single sample in a study of a mutant IDH1 vaccine in newly diagnosed glioma. Profiling relied on immunoSEQ multiplex PCR, and the TCRdb table lists in-frame clones only, not all of them. Of roughly 86,000 clones in the sample, about 80% are singletons; the top ten hold approximately 7.6%. The sample was PBMCs, taken from a glioma patient treated with radiotherapy, temozolomide or both. The source is a middle-aged man with glioma. The CDR3 runs from the conserved cysteine through the conserved F or W. The D gene is left open where the match is weak. Clone size is stated in some rows and not others, as once, few, many or a class when expanded.

>TRBV4-3|once|TRBJ1-2|NA
CASSQDWGQHYGYTF
TGCGCCAGCAGCCAAGATTGGGGCCAGCACTATGGCTACACCTTC
>TRBV9|NA|TRBJ2-7|NA
CASSLHDGDYEQYF
TGTGCCAGCAGCCTTCACGACGGGGACTACGAGCAGTACTTC
>TRBV6-5|NA|TRBJ2-5|TRBD1
CASRDRDRQETQYF
TGTGCCAGCAGGGACCGGGACAGACAAGAGACCCAGTACTTC
>TRBV4-1|NA|TRBJ2-2|NA
CASSLYTDHANTGELFF
TGCGCCAGCAGCCTATACACGGATCACGCGAACACCGGGGAGCTGTTTTTT
>TRBV7-6|NA|TRBJ1-1|NA
CASSFRGDRAFF
TGTGCCAGCAGCTTTAGGGGTGATCGCGCTTTCTTT
>TRBV5-6|NA|TRBJ2-1|NA
CASSLGTFNNEQFF
TGTGCCAGCAGCTTGGGAACTTTTAACAATGAGCAGTTCTTC
>TRBV7-2|NA|TRBJ2-2|TRBD1
CASSKDRAGAGELFF
TGTGCCAGCAGCAAGGACAGGGCTGGGGCCGGGGAGCTGTTTTTT
>TRBV18|NA|TRBJ1-6|TRBD1
CASSSTGAPSYNSPLHF
TGTGCCAGCTCATCGACAGGGGCTCCCTCCTATAATTCACCCCTCCACTTT
>TRBV6-5|once|TRBJ2-7|NA
CASSLRGDKAYEQYF
TGTGCCAGCAGCCTTCGCGGGGACAAAGCCTACGAGCAGTACTTC
>TRBV18|NA|TRBJ2-5|TRBD1
CASSPRQGARETQYF
TGTGCCAGCTCACCAAGACAGGGGGCGCGGGAGACCCAGTACTTC
>TRBV5-1|NA|TRBJ1-2|TRBD1
CASSQPPGDSSLGYTF
TGCGCCAGCAGCCAACCTCCCGGGGACAGTTCATTAGGCTACACCTTC
>TRBV28|NA|TRBJ1-5|NA
CASSLWGSNQPQHF
TGTGCCAGCAGTTTGTGGGGGAGCAATCAGCCCCAGCATTTT
>TRBV6-6|once|TRBJ2-7|NA
CASSYKADEQYF
TGTGCCAGCAGTTACAAGGCAGATGAGCAGTACTTC
>TRBV29-1|NA|TRBJ1-2|NA
CSVAVTDYGYTF
TGCAGCGTTGCCGTGACAGACTATGGCTACACCTTC
>TRBV6-6|NA|TRBJ1-4|NA
CASSSRGVGDEKLFF
TGTGCCAGCAGTTCCCGGGGGGTTGGTGATGAAAAACTGTTTTTT
>TRBV7-9|NA|TRBJ2-3|TRBD1
CASTLQGFGTDTQYF
TGTGCCAGCACCCTACAGGGGTTTGGCACAGATACGCAGTATTTT
>TRBV10-3|NA|TRBJ2-5|NA
CAISESGGIQETQYF
TGTGCCATCAGTGAGTCTGGAGGAATCCAAGAGACCCAGTACTTC
>TRBV5-4|NA|TRBJ2-3|NA
CASSGASTDTQYF
TGTGCCAGCAGCGGGGCAAGCACAGATACGCAGTATTTT